These 9 T cell receptor delta chains were all obtained from the same sample, sequenced in a study of γδ T cells in repeated Plasmodium falciparum infection. TCRdb ran CATT on the multiplex PCR reads. Of tens of thousands of delta-chain clones listed, about 1.5% are singletons. Gammadelta T cells were flow-sorted from PBMC into Vgamma9/Vdelta2+ and Vdelta2-negative populations for bulk analysis. The sample taken for sequencing was gamma-delta T cells from blood. Receptor source: a pool of human donors (malaria-infected and uninfected, not separated).

This clone has a handful of counts. Only one base separates this from a far larger clonotype, so it likely reflects a read error. This sample also contains other DNA sequences that code for the same CDR3. The V and J genes are TRDV1 and TRDJ1; 13 bases line up with TRDD3. TCRdb lists no J gene, so it was determined here by aligning the DNA to germline. The CDR3 consists of 21 residues. Germline CDR1 is TSWWSYY and CDR2 is QGS. This CDR3 is CALGDLDGTGGYAIYTDELIF. The CDR3 coding sequence is TGTGCTCTTGGGGATCTGGACGGCACTGGGGGATACGCCATATACACCGATGAACTCATCTTT.

On this clone: The protein TCRdb lists belongs to a much larger clone and differs from this DNA's translation at residue 15, which points to a read error; the protein shown is made from the DNA. The chain links TRDV1 to TRDJ1, with TRDD3 matching 12 bases. CDR1 and CDR2 from the germline V gene are TSWWSYY and QGS. V was clipped by 4 bases and J by 6 bases; unmatched bases: 18. The CDR3 is 19 residues long. The CDR3 coding sequence is TGTGCTCTTGGGGGATGGTACTGGGGGATACCCGGCCCGTCCAATAAACTCATCTTT. It codes for CALGGWYWGIPGPSNKLIF.

This clone was picked up many times. The translation of this DNA and the TCRdb protein of a much larger clone differ at residue 18, probably owing to a read error; the protein shown here is translated from the DNA. This sequence joins TRDV2 and TRDJ1, with 11 bases aligning to TRDD3. Germline-derived CDR1 and CDR2 are GEAIGNYY and EKD. This CDR3 contains 22 residues. The CDR3 bases are TGTGCCTGTTGGCATCCTACGTCTTCTAGGTCTACTGGGGGATATTTTACCGGTAAACTCATCTTT. Translated, it gives CACWHPTSSRSTGGYFTGKLIF.

This clone was recorded at least ten times. The mismatch at residue 22 between this DNA's translation and the TCRdb protein of a much larger clone likely reflects a read error; the protein shown is translated from the DNA. The rearrangement uses TRAV38-2/DV8 and TRDJ3; 8 bases agree with TRDD3. Per the germline V gene, CDR1 is TSESDYY and CDR2 is QEAYKQQN. The CDR3 is 24 residues long. In nucleotides, the CDR3 is TGTGCTTATAGGAGCTGGTACCGCCCTCCTACTGGGGGCCAGAGCCCCTGGGACACCCGACAGCTGTTTTTC. Translated: CAYRSWYRPPTGGQSPWDTRQLFF.

This clone came up a few times. With a far larger clone one base away, a read error is the likely cause. The same CDR3 arises from other DNA sequences in this sample as well. The chain links TRDV1 to TRDJ1; the D is unclear. No J gene was available from TCRdb, and it was assigned here by a germline match of the DNA. Germline V lookup: CDR1 TSWWSYY, CDR2 QGS. The CDR3 sequence is 20 residues long. CDR3 residues: CALGELVFLLQGVYTDKLIF. The CDR3 DNA is TGTGCTCTTGGGGAGCTGGTTTTTTTGTTACAAGGGGTCTACACTGATAAACTCATCTTT.

Note on this clone: A clone one base away is much larger, so this may be a read error. Other DNA sequences in this sample translate to the same CDR3. This chain links TRDV1 with TRDJ1, with 10 bases lining up with TRDD3. No J gene is reported in TCRdb; it was inferred here by comparing the DNA with germline. The CDR3 is 21 amino acids. Germline V gene sequence: CDR1 TSWWSYY, CDR2 QGS. CDR3 in DNA: TGTGCCCTTGGGGATCCCAAACCTTCCCTACACTGGGGGATCATCACCGATAAACTCATCTTT. Protein product: CALGDPKPSLHWGIITDKLIF.

For this clone: For this DNA, TCRdb reports the protein of a much larger clone, which diverges at residue 11, most likely from a read error; the protein presented here is translated directly from the DNA. V gene TRDV1 combines with J gene TRDJ1; 7 bases map to TRDD3. The J gene is not listed in TCRdb, so it was assigned here from a DNA match to germline. The CDR3 runs to 20 residues. Germline loops: CDR1 TSWWSYY, CDR2 QGS. The V gene end was trimmed by 0 bases and the J gene end by 3 bases; junction bases not matched to a gene: 19. The CDR3 reads CALGELGTYFGGMRSDKLIF. The CDR3 DNA reads TGTGCTCTTGGGGAACTAGGAACCTACTTCGGGGGGATGAGATCCGATAAACTCATCTTT.

In this sample, this clone turned up many times. A read error is the likely source, as a far larger clone sits one nucleotide away. Other DNA sequences in the sample encode the same CDR3. The rearrangement joins TRDV1 to TRDJ4; 10 bases match TRDD3. Germline V gene lookup returns CDR1 TSWWSYY and CDR2 QGS. The CDR3 extends over 20 amino acids. CDR3: CALGECYQLGDPRNTRPLIF. DNA for the CDR3: TGTGCTCTTGGGGAATGCTACCAACTGGGGGATCCAAGAAATACCAGGCCCCTGATCTTT.

This clone was counted many times. This DNA's translation and the protein TCRdb lists, from a much larger clone, do not match at residue 14, likely due to a read error; the protein shown is translated from the DNA. The chain joins TRDV1 to TRDJ1; D tentatively fits TRDD2 or TRDD3 (8 bases each). V lost 1 base and J lost 0, with 30 bases in between. The CDR3 runs 22 residues. Per germline, CDR1 TSWWSYY and CDR2 QGS. The CDR3 nucleotides read TGTGCTCTTGGGGAACCTTCCTACGGTCTACTGGGGGGTACTTGCTACACCGATAAACTCATCTTT. Translating gives CALGEPSYGLLGGTCYTDKLIF.